The clone carrying this T cell receptor beta chain has a count of ten or more. What it binds is not known. These data belong to a study of T cells after yellow fever vaccination. MiXCR, run by TCRdb on the 5' RACE reads, gives a single entry per CDR3 protein. The sample has around 360,000 distinct CDR3 sequences; around 10% are singletons. Findings of the study overall: Overlap between CD4 and CD8 compartments was detected for a small share of clonotypes. Though it reached lower strength, the secondary response hit its peak faster, day 5 versus 15.

From germline, CDR1 is MNHEY and CDR2 SVGEGT. J lost 10 bases, V lost 4 bases, and 4 bases had no gene match. This CDR3 has 12 amino acids. This chain uses TRBV6-2 or TRBV6-3 with TRBJ2-3; 8 bases align to TRBD2. The material was PBMCs, obtained on the day of the first yellow fever vaccination. The clonotype comes from a man between 18 and 35 years old who received the YFV17D yellow fever vaccine. CDR3: CASSSSGGPQYF. In nucleotides, the CDR3 is TGTGCCAGCAGTTCCAGCGGGGGCCCGCAGTATTTT.